The sample holds a few counts of the clone carrying this TCR beta chain. Researchers prepared the TCRbeta library using unique molecular identifiers, the study reports. TCRdb reprocessed the PCR reads with MiXCR, giving one entry per CDR3 protein. The profile covers about 400,000 distinct CDR3 sequences, with around 20% appearing a single time and 3.8% taken by the ten largest. V was pared by 7 bases and J by 5 bases, with 5 bases of the junction left unmatched. Germline V gene data show CDR1 as MNHNS and CDR2 as SASEGT. The CDR3 contains 14 residues. This record belongs to a study of T-cell reconstitution after alpha-beta-depleted transplantation in children.

The TCR comes from a human donor who donated a stem cell graft to a child with acute myeloid leukemia. The genes are TRBV6-1 and TRBJ2-3; the match to TRBD2 covers 11 bases. The sample consisted of PBMCs from the stem cell graft donor, taken from the stem cell graft. CDR3 nucleotides: TGTGCCAGCAAGCTAGCGGGAGGCGGAGATACGCAGTATTTT. Protein sequence: CASKLAGGGDTQYF.